Given below is one T cell receptor (beta chain) in context. Antigen: not known. This entry belongs to a study of Graves' ophthalmopathy and Graves' hyperthyroidism. Study-wide context: Before any treatment, peripheral blood was taken at the initial diagnosis. Findings and caveats of the study: Blood also harbored most expanded thyroid clonotypes above 0.001 frequency. Progression of ophthalmopathy was predicted by the model with roughly 68% sensitivity and under 75% specificity.

An approximately 10 ml volume of fresh peripheral blood provided the PBMCs. The study amplified TCR beta CDR3 regions using RNA transcripts. In the first round, RT-PCR was carried out with HTBI primers, and a multiplex PCR formed the second round. MiXCR was run by TCRdb on the multiplex PCR reads, yielding one entry per CDR3 protein. The sample has 300,000 to 500,000 distinct CDR3 sequences, 15% seen once. Germline loops: CDR1 MNHEY, CDR2 SVGAGI. The V and J ends lost 4 bases and 0 bases respectively, with 12 bases between them. The CDR3 extends over 15 amino acids. V is TRBV6-5 and J is TRBJ1-2, with no clear D. The sequenced material came from peripheral blood. This sequence was found in a young woman with stable Graves' hyperthyroidism. The CDR3, as DNA: TGTGCCAGCAGTTCCCCCTTTACGGCTAACTATGGCTACACCTTC. Encoded protein: CASSSPFTANYGYTF.